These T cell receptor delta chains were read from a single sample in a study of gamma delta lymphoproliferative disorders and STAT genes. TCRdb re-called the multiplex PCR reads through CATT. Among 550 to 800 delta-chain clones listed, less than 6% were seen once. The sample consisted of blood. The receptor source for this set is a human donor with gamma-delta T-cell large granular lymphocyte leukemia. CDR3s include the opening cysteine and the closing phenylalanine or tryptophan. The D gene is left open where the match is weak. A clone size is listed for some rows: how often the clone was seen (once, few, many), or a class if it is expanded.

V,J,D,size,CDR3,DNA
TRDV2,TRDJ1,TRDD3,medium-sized,CACENGGYGWADKLIF,TGTGCCTGTGAGAATGGGGGATACGGGTGGGCCGATAAACTCATCTTT
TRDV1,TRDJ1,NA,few,CALGELTQAVLVLADKLIF,TGTGCTCTTGGGGAACTTACCCAAGCTGTACTGGTCCTCGCCGATAAACTCATCTTT
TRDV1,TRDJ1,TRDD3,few,CALGAPFFRGGSGGYTDKLIF,TGTGCTCTTGGGGCACCGTTTTTTAGGGGGGGGTCTGGGGGATACACCGATAAACTCATCTTT
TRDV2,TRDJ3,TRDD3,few,CACDTVEGWGIRVGSWDTRQMFF,TGTGCCTGTGACACCGTAGAGGGATGGGGGATACGCGTAGGCTCCTGGGACACCCGACAGATGTTTTTC
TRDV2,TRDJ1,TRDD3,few,CACDALHLTGGPDKLIF,TGTGCCTGTGACGCGTTACATCTGACTGGGGGCCCCGATAAACTCATCTTT
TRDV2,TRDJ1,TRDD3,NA,CACDVLLGDTHTDKLIF,TGTGCCTGTGACGTGCTACTGGGGGATACGCACACCGATAAACTCATCTTT
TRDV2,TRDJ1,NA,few,CACDTILGGDHPYTDKLIF,TGTGCCTGTGACACTATATTAGGTGGGGATCACCCGTACACCGATAAACTCATCTTC
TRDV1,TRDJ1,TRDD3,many,CALGELTWKPSYWGIGGYTDKLIF,TGTGCTCTTGGGGAACTTACTTGGAAACCTTCCTACTGGGGGATAGGGGGCTACACCGATAAACTCATCTTT
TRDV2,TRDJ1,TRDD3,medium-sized,CACDTLSRGIRRTDKLIF,TGTGCCTGTGACACCTTAAGCCGGGGGATACGTCGTACCGATAAACTCATCTTT
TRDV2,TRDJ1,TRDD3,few,CACDTVGLGENGADKLIF,TGTGCCTGTGACACCGTAGGGCTGGGGGAAAACGGGGCCGATAAACTCATCTTT
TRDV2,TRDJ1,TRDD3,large,CACDTLTGGYGGTDKLIF,TGTGCCTGTGACACCCTTACTGGGGGATACGGCGGGACCGATAAACTCATCTTT
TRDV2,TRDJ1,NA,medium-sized,CACDNIGESPDKLIF,TGTGCCTGTGACAATATCGGGGAGAGTCCCGATAAACTCATCTTT
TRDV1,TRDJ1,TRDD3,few,CALGELVEPNRYWGRCRLIF,TGTGCTCTTGGGGAACTAGTAGAACCTAACCGGTACTGGGGGAGATGTAGACTCATCTTT
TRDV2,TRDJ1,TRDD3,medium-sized,CACDDIKQTGGYGIDKLIF,TGTGCCTGTGACGACATTAAACAAACTGGGGGATACGGGATCGATAAACTCATCTTT
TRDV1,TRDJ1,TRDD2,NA,CALGEPIAFLALWGSHTDKLIF,TGTGCTCTTGGGGAACCGATAGCCTTCCTAGCCCTCTGGGGCAGTCACACCGATAAACTCATCTTT
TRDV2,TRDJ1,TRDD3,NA,CACDTVEGWGIPDKLIF,TGTGCCTGTGACACCGTAGAGGGATGGGGGATCCCCGATAAACTCATCTTT
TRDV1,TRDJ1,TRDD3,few,CALGENSSYLIYWGIRDTDKLIF,TGTGCTCTTGGGGAGAACTCTTCCTACCTTATCTACTGGGGGATACGAGACACCGATAAACTCATCTTT
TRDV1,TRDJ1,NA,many,CALGELTQAVLVLTDKLIF,TGTGCTCTTGGGGAACTTACCCAAGCTGTACTGGTCCTCACCGATAAACTCATCTTT
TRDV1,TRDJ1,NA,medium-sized,CALGEPPRPSFKLGNPYTDKLIF,TGTGCTCTTGGGGAACCCCCCCGGCCTTCCTTCAAGCTGGGGAACCCGTACACCGATAAACTCATCTTT
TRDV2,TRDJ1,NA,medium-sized,CACDTVVYTDKLIF,TGTGCCTGTGACACGGTGGTGTACACCGATAAACTCATCTTT
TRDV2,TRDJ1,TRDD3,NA,CATLGAPDKLIF,TGTGCCACACTGGGGGCTCCCGATAAACTCATCTTT
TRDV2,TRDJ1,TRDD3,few,CACDTVSTGGYSTDKLIF,TGTGCCTGTGACACCGTTTCTACTGGGGGATATTCCACCGATAAACTCATCTTT
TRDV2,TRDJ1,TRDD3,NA,CACDRITGGYGKGADKLIF,TGTGCCTGTGACAGGATTACTGGGGGATACGGAAAAGGGGCCGATAAACTCATCTTT
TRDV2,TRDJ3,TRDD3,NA,CACDTVTGEISWDTRQMFF,TGTGCCTGTGACACCGTCACTGGGGAGATCTCCTGGGACACCCGACAGATGTTTTTC